The rows below give T cell receptor beta chains drawn from one sample of a study of blood T cell repertoires in COVID-19. Sequencing was performed with immunoSEQ multiplex PCR; in TCRdb, only in-frame clones are kept and a portion is missing. Of 300,000 to 350,000 clones in the sample, about 90% were seen once. Sequencing was performed on PBMCs or T cells enriched from blood (not recorded which). The receptors were gathered from a man aged 25 to 45 who had recovered from COVID-19. CDR3s include the opening cysteine and the closing phenylalanine or tryptophan. A D gene is named only where the DNA matches it firmly. For some rows the clone size is stated as once, few or many, or as a class when expanded; others skip it.

TGCGCCAGCAGCCACCCTAGGGGACAGGGGGGAACCGGGGAGCTGTTTTTT | CASSHPRGQGGTGELFF | TRBJ2-2 | TRBD1 | TRBV4-1 | NA
TGTGCCAGCAGTCGACAGGGAACTCAGCCCCAGCATTTT | CASSRQGTQPQHF | TRBJ1-5 | TRBD1 | TRBV25-1 | once
TGTGCCAGCAGTGATCCAGCGGGGGAAAACACCGGGGAGCTGTTTTTT | CASSDPAGENTGELFF | TRBJ2-2 | TRBD2 | TRBV2 | NA
TGTGCCAGCAGCCCACGTACAGGGTATAATTCACCCCTCCACTTT | CASSPRTGYNSPLHF | TRBJ1-6 | NA | TRBV28 | NA
TGTGCCAGCAGCATGGGACCCAACCAGGGTGGCTACACCTTC | CASSMGPNQGGYTF | TRBJ1-2 | NA | TRBV5-4 | NA
TGTGCCAGCTCACCTTCTGCAGGGTTCGGGGAGCTGTTTTTT | CASSPSAGFGELFF | TRBJ2-2 | NA | TRBV18 | NA
TGTGCCAGCAGCCAAGAATTGTCGGGGGGTCGTCCTAGGGAGCAGTACTTC | CASSQELSGGRPREQYF | TRBJ2-7 | TRBD2 | TRBV4-2 | once
TGTGCCAGCTCACCAATGGGGGGTCAAGAGACCCAGTACTTC | CASSPMGGQETQYF | TRBJ2-5 | NA | TRBV18 | NA
TGTGCCAGCAGTTCCCTAGCGGGGGGCCCCACGAATGAGCAGTTCTTC | CASSSLAGGPTNEQFF | TRBJ2-1 | TRBD2 | TRBV6-5 | NA
TGTGCCAGTAGGAACAGTTTCTATGGCTACACCTTC | CASRNSFYGYTF | TRBJ1-2 | NA | TRBV19 | few
TGTGCCAGCATCGGGACAGGGGCGGCCGGGGAGCTGTTTTTT | CASIGTGAAGELFF | TRBJ2-2 | TRBD1 | TRBV7-9 | NA
TGCGCCAGCAGCTTGGTCCGTGACTATGGCTACACCTTC | CASSLVRDYGYTF | TRBJ1-2 | NA | TRBV5-1 | NA
TGTGCCATCAGTGAGCTAGCGGGGCCCTATACGCAGTATTTT | CAISELAGPYTQYF | TRBJ2-3 | TRBD2 | TRBV10-3 | NA
TGTGCCAGCAGCTTGGACAGAGCTAACTATGGCTACACCTTC | CASSLDRANYGYTF | TRBJ1-2 | NA | TRBV5-6 | NA
TGTGCCAGCAGCCGGGGCTACGAGCAGTACTTC | CASSRGYEQYF | TRBJ2-7 | NA | TRBV11-3 | NA
TGTGCCAGCAGGGACAGGGCGGAGAGCTACGAGCAGTACTTC | CASRDRAESYEQYF | TRBJ2-7 | NA | TRBV21-1 | NA
TGTGCCAGCAGGCCAGATTCCGGAAACACCATATATTTT | CASRPDSGNTIYF | TRBJ1-3 | NA | TRBV5-5 | few
TGTGCCAGCAGCATCCGGGACATAAATGAAAAACTGTTTTTT | CASSIRDINEKLFF | TRBJ1-4 | NA | TRBV5-8 | NA
TGTGCCACCAGCCCGACAGGGAGTCATTCACCCCTCCACTTT | CATSPTGSHSPLHF | TRBJ1-6 | TRBD1 | TRBV24-1 | NA
TGTGCCAGCAGCTCCGGACAGGTACTGGAGCTGTTTTTT | CASSSGQVLELFF | TRBJ2-2 | TRBD1 | TRBV7-9 | NA
TGTGCCAGCAGTGAAGCTAAGACAGGGGGCGCCTTGGAGACCCAGTACTTC | CASSEAKTGGALETQYF | TRBJ2-5 | TRBD1 | TRBV2 | NA
TGTGCCAGCAGGGAGATCAGGGAATCGCTCGCCCCACACTATAATTCACCCCTCCACTTT | CASREIRESLAPHYNSPLHF | TRBJ1-6 | NA | TRBV27 | NA
TGTGCCAGTAGTACTAGATTGGGAGCACAAGAGACCCAGTACTTC | CASSTRLGAQETQYF | TRBJ2-5 | NA | TRBV19 | NA
TGTGCCAGTAGTTTCACCCGGACAGGGCTTGACGGCTACACCTTC | CASSFTRTGLDGYTF | TRBJ1-2 | TRBD1 | TRBV19 | NA
TGTGCCAGCAGCTTACGACAGCTACCAGGGCATTTT | CASSLRQLPGHF | TRBJ1-5 | NA | TRBV21-1 | few
TGCGCCAGCAGTGAGCAGCGTTCTAACTATGGCTACACCTTC | CASSEQRSNYGYTF | TRBJ1-2 | NA | TRBV10-2 | NA
TGTGCCAGCAGTCTAACGGGACAGGGCCGGACAGGGTCCTACGAGCAGTACTTC | CASSLTGQGRTGSYEQYF | TRBJ2-7 | TRBD1 | TRBV6-6 | few
TGTGCCTGGAGCCTCGGACAGGCCGACGAGCAGTACTTC | CAWSLGQADEQYF | TRBJ2-7 | TRBD1 | TRBV30 | NA
TGCGCCAGCAGCTTGCGAAACCGACAGGTGCAGGAGACCCAGTACTTC | CASSLRNRQVQETQYF | TRBJ2-5 | NA | TRBV5-1 | NA
TGTGCCAGCAGCTTCGAGATTAATCAGCCCCAGCATTTT | CASSFEINQPQHF | TRBJ1-5 | NA | TRBV11-2 | NA
TGTGCCAGCAGCGTTGGACTAGCGGGGGGAGCAAGCTCCTACAATGAGCAGTTCTTC | CASSVGLAGGASSYNEQFF | TRBJ2-1 | TRBD2 | TRBV9 | NA
TGCGCCAGCAGCCAACCCGGGACATCAAGGGATACGCAGTATTTT | CASSQPGTSRDTQYF | TRBJ2-3 | NA | TRBV4-1 | NA
TGTGCCAGTAGTCCCCGAGGCCGGGGATTGACCGGGGAGCTGTTTTTT | CASSPRGRGLTGELFF | TRBJ2-2 | NA | TRBV19 | NA
TGCGCCAGCAGCGGAGCGGGGAGTAGGAGCTCCTACGAGCAGTACTTC | CASSGAGSRSSYEQYF | TRBJ2-7 | TRBD2 | TRBV10-2 | NA
TGTGCCTGGAGTCCTAAAGAGACCCAGTACTTC | CAWSPKETQYF | TRBJ2-5 | NA | TRBV30 | NA
TGTGCCAGCAGCTTAGATAGTATCTCTGGAAACACCATATATTTT | CASSLDSISGNTIYF | TRBJ1-3 | NA | TRBV11-2 | once
TGTGCCACCAGCTTGGAGGGGGGGCTCATGAACACTGAAGCTTTCTTT | CATSLEGGLMNTEAFF | TRBJ1-1 | NA | TRBV5-6 | NA
TGTGCCAGCACTACAGGGGGCGGCGATACGCAGTATTTT | CASTTGGGDTQYF | TRBJ2-3 | TRBD1 | TRBV28 | NA
TGTGCCAGCAGCCAAATAGCGGGGGAAAACATTCAGTACTTC | CASSQIAGENIQYF | TRBJ2-4 | TRBD2 | TRBV4-2 | NA
TGTGCCAGCAGGGTGGGACAGGGCTACGAGCAGTACTTC | CASRVGQGYEQYF | TRBJ2-7 | TRBD1 | TRBV6-5 | NA
TGTGCCATCAGTGAGTCGGGACTAGCGGGAGAGCAGTACTTC | CAISESGLAGEQYF | TRBJ2-7 | TRBD2 | TRBV10-3 | NA
TGCGCCAGCAGCCAAGATGGACAGGTCTCTGGAAACACCATATATTTT | CASSQDGQVSGNTIYF | TRBJ1-3 | TRBD1 | TRBV4-1 | few
TGTGCCAGCGGCGATATACTACGACCCTACAATGAGCAGTTCTTC | CASGDILRPYNEQFF | TRBJ2-1 | NA | TRBV27 | NA
TGTGCCAGCAGCATTATCCCGTTATCGCAAGAGACCCAGTACTTC | CASSIIPLSQETQYF | TRBJ2-5 | NA | TRBV7-9 | once
TGTGCCAGTAGTATGGAGGCCATGGGGACCCAGTACTTC | CASSMEAMGTQYF | TRBJ2-5 | NA | TRBV19 | NA
TGTGCCAGCAGCGCCGAACCGGGACAGTCATACGAGCAGTACTTC | CASSAEPGQSYEQYF | TRBJ2-7 | TRBD1 | TRBV9 | NA
TGTGCCTGGAGCAGGGGGAGGACTGAAGCTTTCTTT | CAWSRGRTEAFF | TRBJ1-1 | TRBD1 | TRBV30 | NA